This TCR beta chain was sequenced during a study of tumor-infiltrating lymphocytes in primary liver carcinoma. The V end lost 6 bases, the J end lost 5 bases, and 3 bases lay between the germline ends. The germline V gene encodes CDR1 SGHAT and CDR2 FQNNGV. The CDR3 totals 10 residues. A constant-region primer served to make TCR beta cDNA from about 500 ng total RNA. Researchers made the TCR beta libraries by running three nested multiplex PCR rounds with slightly modified ARM-PCR. Rounds one and two of PCR, each of about 10 cycles, were primed with TRBV1-TRBV30 forward primers and a C-beta reverse primer. MiXCR was run by TCRdb on the multiplex PCR reads, yielding one entry per CDR3 protein. The data show roughly 330,000 distinct CDR3 sequences, around three fifths seen once. Germline DNA was also extracted, while the blood RNA originated from unsorted whole blood. This clonotype is labeled large.

The TCR originated in a man in his forties with primary liver carcinoma and hepatitis B virus infection. The chain employs TRBV11-2 and TRBJ2-3; no reliable D call. What was sequenced was peripheral blood. CDR3 DNA sequence: TGTGCCAGCAGTGGAGATACGCAGTATTTT. It yields the protein CASSGDTQYF.